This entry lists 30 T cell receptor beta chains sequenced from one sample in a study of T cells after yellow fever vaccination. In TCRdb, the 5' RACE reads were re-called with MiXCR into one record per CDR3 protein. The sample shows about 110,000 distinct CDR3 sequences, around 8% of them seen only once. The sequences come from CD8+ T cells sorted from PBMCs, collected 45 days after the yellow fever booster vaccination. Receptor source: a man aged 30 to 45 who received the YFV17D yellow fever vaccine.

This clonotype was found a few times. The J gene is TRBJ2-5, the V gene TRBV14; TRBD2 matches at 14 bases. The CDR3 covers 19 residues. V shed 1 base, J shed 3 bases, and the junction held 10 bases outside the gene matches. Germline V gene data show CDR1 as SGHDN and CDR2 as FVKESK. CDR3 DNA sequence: TGTGCCAGCAGCCAAGTTCTCGGGACTAGCGGGAGTGTGGAAGAGACCCAGTACTTC. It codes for CASSQVLGTSGSVEETQYF.

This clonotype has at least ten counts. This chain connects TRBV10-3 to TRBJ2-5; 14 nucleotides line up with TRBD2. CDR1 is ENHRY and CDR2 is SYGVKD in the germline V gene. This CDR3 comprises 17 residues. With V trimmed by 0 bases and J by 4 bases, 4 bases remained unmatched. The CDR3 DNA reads TGTGCCATCAGTGAGTCTGGACTAGCGGGAGGTGGAGAGACCCAGTACTTC. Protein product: CAISESGLAGGGETQYF.

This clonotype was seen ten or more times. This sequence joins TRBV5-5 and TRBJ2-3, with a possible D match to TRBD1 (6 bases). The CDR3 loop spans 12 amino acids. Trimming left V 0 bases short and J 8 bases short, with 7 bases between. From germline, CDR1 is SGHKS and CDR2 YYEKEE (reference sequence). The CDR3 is CASSLEGGTQYF. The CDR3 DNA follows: TGTGCCAGCAGCTTGGAAGGGGGTACGCAGTATTTT.

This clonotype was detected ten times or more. The CDR3 sequence is CASSGTGSGETQYF. The CDR3 bases are TGTGCCAGCAGTGGGACAGGGAGCGGCGAGACCCAGTACTTC. The chain has TRBV6-1 and TRBJ2-5; the match to TRBD1 covers 8 bases. The V segment lost 4 bases and the J segment 5 bases; nucleotides outside the gene matches: 6. CDR3 length equals 14 residues. Germline values: CDR1 MNHNS, CDR2 SASEGT.

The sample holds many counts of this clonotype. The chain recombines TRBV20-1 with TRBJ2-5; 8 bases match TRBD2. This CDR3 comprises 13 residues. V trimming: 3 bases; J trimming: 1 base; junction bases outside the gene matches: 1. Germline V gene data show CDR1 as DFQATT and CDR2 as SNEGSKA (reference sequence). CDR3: CSASTSGQETQYF. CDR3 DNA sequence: TGCAGTGCTAGTACTAGCGGCCAAGAGACCCAGTACTTC.

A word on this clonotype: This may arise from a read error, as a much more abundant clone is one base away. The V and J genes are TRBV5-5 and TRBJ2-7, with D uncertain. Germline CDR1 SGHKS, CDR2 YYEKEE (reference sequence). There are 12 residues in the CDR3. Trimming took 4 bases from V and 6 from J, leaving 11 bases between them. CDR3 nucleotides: TGTGCCAGCAGCCTTGGGCTACTCGAGCAGTACTTC. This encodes CASSLGLLEQYF.

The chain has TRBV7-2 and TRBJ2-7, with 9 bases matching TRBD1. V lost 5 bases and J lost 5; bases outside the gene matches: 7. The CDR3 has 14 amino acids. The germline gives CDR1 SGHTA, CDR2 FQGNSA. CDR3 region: CASSGYRGQDEQYF. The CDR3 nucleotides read TGTGCCAGCAGCGGATACAGGGGGCAGGACGAGCAGTACTTC. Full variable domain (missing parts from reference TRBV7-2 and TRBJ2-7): GAGVSQSPSNKVTEKGKDVELRCDPISGHTALYWYRQSLGQGLEFLIYFQGNSAPDKSGLPSDRFSAERTGGSVSTLTIQRTQQEDSAVYLCASSGYRGQDEQYFGPGTRLTVT.

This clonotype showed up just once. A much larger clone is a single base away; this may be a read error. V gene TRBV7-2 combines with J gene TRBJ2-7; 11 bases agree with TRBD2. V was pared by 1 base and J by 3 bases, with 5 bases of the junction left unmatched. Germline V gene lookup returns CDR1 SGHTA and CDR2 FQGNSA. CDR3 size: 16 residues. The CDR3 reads CASSLGLAGGCYEQYF. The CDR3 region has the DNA TGTGCCAGCAGCTTAGGGCTAGCGGGAGGTTGCTACGAGCAGTACTTC. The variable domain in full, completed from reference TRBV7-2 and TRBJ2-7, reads GAGVSQSPSNKVTEKGKDVELRCDPISGHTALYWYRQSLGQGLEFLIYFQGNSAPDKSGLPSDRFSAERTGGSVSTLTIQRTQQEDSAVYLCASSLGLAGGCYEQYFGPGTRLTVT.

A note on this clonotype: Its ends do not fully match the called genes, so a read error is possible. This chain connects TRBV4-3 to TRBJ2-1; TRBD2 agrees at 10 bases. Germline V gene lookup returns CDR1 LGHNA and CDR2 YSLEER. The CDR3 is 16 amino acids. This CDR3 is CASSYIAGGSYYEQFF. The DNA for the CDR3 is TGCGCCAGCAGCTATATAGCGGGAGGCTCCTACTATGAGCAGTTCTTC.

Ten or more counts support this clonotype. CDR3 region: CASSSSGTGASNEQFF. Written as DNA, the CDR3 is TGTGCCAGCAGCTCCTCCGGGACAGGGGCCTCCAATGAGCAGTTCTTC. The rearrangement joins TRBV5-6 to TRBJ2-1, with 10 positions matching TRBD1. The CDR3 covers 16 residues. The junction had 9 bases not matched to a gene; V was cut back by 3 bases and J by 6 bases. Germline V gene data show CDR1 as SGHDT and CDR2 as YYEEEE.

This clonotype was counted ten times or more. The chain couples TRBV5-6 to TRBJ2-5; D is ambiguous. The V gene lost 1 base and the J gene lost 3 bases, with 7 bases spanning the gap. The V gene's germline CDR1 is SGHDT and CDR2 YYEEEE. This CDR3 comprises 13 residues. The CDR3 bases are TGTGCCAGCAGCTTGAGTGCGGAAGAGACCCAGTACTTC. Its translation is CASSLSAEETQYF. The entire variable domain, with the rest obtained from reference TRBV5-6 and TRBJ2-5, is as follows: DAGVTQSPTHLIKTRGQQVTLRCSPKSGHDTVSWYQQALGQGPQFIFQYYEEEERQRGNFPDRFSGHQFPNYSSELNVNALLLGDSALYLCASSLSAEETQYFGPGTRLLVL.

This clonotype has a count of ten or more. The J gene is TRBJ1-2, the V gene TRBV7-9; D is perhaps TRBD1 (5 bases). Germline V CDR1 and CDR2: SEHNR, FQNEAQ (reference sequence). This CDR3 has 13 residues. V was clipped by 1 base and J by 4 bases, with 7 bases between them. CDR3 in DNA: TGTGCCAGCAGCTTAGGACAGATCTATGGCTACACCTTC. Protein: CASSLGQIYGYTF.

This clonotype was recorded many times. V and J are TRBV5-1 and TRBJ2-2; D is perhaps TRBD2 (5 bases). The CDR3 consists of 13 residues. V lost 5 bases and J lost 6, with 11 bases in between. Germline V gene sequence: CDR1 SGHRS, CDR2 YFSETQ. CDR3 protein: CASRRAVAGELFF. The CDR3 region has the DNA TGCGCCAGCAGGAGGGCGGTCGCCGGGGAGCTGTTTTTT. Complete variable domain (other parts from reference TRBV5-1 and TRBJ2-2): KAGVTQTPRYLIKTRGQQVTLSCSPISGHRSVSWYQQTPGQGLQFLFEYFSETQRNKGNFPGRFSGRQFSNSRSEMNVSTLELGDSALYLCASRRAVAGELFFGEGSRLTVL.

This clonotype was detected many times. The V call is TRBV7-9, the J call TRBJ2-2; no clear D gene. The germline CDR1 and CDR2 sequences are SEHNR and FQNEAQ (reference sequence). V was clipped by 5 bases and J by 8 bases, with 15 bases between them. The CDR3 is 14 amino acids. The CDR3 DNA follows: TGTGCCAGCAGCACCGACGCCTCGTTGGGGGAGCTGTTTTTT. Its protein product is CASSTDASLGELFF.

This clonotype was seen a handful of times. The CDR3 sequence is CASSSGMAGANVLTF. For the CDR3, the DNA is TGTGCCAGCAGTTCGGGCATGGCCGGGGCCAACGTCCTGACTTTC. The V gene is TRBV7-8, the J gene TRBJ2-6; no clear D gene. From germline, CDR1 is SGHVS and CDR2 FQNEAQ. Trimming left V 6 bases short and J 4 bases short, with 13 bases between. This CDR3 comprises 15 residues.

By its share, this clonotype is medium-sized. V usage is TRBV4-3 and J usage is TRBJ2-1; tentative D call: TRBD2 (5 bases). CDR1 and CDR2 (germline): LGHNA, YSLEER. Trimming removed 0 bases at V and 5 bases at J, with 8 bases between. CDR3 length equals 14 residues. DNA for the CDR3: TGCGCCAGCAGCCAAGATATGCGGGACAATGAGCAGTTCTTC. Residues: CASSQDMRDNEQFF.

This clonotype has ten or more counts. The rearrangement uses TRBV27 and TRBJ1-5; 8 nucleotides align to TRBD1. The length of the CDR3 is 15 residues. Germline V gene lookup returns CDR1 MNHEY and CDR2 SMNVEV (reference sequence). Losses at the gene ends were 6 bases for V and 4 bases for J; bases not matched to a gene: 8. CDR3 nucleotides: TGTGCCAGCAGAACAGGGGGATCATTGAATCAGCCCCAGCATTTT. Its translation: CASRTGGSLNQPQHF.

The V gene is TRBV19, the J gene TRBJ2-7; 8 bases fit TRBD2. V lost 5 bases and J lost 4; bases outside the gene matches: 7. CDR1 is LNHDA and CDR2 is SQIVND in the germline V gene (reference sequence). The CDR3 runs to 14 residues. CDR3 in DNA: TGTGCCAGTAGTCCGCGGACTAGCAGTTACGAGCAGTACTTC. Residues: CASSPRTSSYEQYF.

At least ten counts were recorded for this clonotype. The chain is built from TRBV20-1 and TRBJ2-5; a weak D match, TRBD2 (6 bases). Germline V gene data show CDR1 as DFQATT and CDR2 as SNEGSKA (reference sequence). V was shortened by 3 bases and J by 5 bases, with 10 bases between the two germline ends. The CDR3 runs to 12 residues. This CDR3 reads CSASGSFETQYF. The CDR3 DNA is TGCAGTGCTAGCGGGAGTTTCGAGACCCAGTACTTC.

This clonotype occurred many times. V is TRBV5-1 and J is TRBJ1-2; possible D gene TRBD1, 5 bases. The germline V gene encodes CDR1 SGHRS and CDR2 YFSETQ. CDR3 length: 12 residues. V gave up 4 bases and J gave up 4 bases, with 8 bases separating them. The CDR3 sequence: CASSGDSYGYTF. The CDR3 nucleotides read TGCGCCAGCAGCGGTGACAGCTATGGCTACACCTTC.

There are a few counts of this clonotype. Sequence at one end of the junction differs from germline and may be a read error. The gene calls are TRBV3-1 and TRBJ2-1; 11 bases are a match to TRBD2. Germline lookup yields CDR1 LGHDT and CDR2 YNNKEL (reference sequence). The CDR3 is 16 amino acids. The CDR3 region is CASSQDPSGRYSEQFF. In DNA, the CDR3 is TGTGCCAGCAGCCAAGATCCTAGCGGGAGGTACAGTGAGCAGTTCTTC.

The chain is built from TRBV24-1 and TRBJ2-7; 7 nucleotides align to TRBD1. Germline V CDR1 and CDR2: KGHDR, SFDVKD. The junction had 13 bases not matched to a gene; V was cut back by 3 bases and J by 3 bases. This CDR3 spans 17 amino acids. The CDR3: CATSDIDVVTGSYEQYF. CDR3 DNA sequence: TGTGCCACCAGTGATATAGACGTCGTGACAGGGAGCTACGAGCAGTACTTC.

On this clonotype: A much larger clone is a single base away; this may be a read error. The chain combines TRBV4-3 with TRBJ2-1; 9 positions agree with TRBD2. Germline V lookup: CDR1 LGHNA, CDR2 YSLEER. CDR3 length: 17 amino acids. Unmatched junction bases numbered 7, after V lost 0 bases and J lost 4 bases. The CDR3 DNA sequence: TGCGCCAGCAGCCAAGACCCACCAGCGGGAGGTTACAATGAGCAGTTCTTC. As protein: CASSQDPPAGGYNEQFF.

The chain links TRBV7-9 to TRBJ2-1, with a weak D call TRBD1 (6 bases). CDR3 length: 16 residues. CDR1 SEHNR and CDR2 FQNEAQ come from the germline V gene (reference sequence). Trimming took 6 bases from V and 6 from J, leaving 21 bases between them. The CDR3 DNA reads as TGTGCCAGCAGTCCCCCAAGGGGGACGGCGGCCAATGAGCAGTTCTTC. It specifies CASSPPRGTAANEQFF.

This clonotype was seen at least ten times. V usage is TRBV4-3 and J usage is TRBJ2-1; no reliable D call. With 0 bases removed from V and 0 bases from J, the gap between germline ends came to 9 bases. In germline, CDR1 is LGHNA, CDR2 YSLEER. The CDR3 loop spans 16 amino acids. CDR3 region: CASSQDYRSSYNEQFF. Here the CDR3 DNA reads TGCGCCAGCAGCCAAGATTACCGGAGCTCCTACAATGAGCAGTTCTTC.

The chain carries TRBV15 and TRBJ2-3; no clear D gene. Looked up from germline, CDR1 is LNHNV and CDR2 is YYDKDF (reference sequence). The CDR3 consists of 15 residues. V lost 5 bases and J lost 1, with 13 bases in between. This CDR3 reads CATSLEYSGTDTQYF. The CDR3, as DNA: TGTGCCACCAGCTTGGAGTACTCGGGCACAGATACGCAGTATTTT.

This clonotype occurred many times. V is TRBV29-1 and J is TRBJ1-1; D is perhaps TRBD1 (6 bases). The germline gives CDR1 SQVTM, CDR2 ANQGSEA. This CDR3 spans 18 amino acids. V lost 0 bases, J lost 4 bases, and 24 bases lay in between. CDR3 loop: CSVEDPRAARKGGTEAFF. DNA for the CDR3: TGCAGCGTTGAAGATCCCCGAGCCGCCAGGAAGGGGGGCACTGAAGCTTTCTTT.

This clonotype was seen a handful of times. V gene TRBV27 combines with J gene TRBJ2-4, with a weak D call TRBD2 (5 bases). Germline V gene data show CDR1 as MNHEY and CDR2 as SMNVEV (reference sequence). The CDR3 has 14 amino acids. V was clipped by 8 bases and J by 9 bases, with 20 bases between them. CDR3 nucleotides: TGTGCCAGCCGTACAATCGGGCAGGCGGGCATTCAGTACTTC. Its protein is CASRTIGQAGIQYF.

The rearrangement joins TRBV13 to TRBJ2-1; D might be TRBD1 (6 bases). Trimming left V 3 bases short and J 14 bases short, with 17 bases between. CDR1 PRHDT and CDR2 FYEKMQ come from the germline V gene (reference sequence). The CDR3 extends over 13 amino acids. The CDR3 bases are TGTGCCAGCAGCTTGGCCCAGGCGGCAGGGGAGTTCTTC. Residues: CASSLAQAAGEFF.

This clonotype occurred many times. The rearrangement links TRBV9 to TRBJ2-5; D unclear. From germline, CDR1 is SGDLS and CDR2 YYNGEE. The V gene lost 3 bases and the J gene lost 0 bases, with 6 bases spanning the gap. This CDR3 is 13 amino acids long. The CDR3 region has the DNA TGTGCCAGCAGCGGAGAGTACCAAGAGACCCAGTACTTC. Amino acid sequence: CASSGEYQETQYF.